A selection of T cell receptor beta chains follows, all from one sample in a study of OX40 agonist ivuxolimab in advanced cancers. Libraries were prepared by immunoSEQ multiplex PCR; TCRdb keeps only in-frame clonotypes and omits some of them. Altogether tens of thousands of clones are present, 88% being singletons, with the ten largest covering roughly 18%. The starting material was CD4+ or CD8+ T cells sorted from blood, obtained in a trial of the OX40 agonist ivuxolimab. These TCRs come from an adult with an advanced solid tumor such as melanoma, head and neck, liver or kidney cancer. CDR3s include the opening cysteine and the closing phenylalanine or tryptophan. The order of the fields is V gene, clone size, J gene, D gene, CDR3 DNA, CDR3 protein. The D gene is left open where the match is weak. Expanded clones are given a class, and other clones once, few, many or no size at all.

v_call: TRBV5-4
clone_size: -
j_call: TRBJ2-2
d_call: TRBD1
cdr3_nt: TGTGCCAGCGGGGACCCAAGGACAGGGGTGGCCGGGGAGCTGTTTTTT
cdr3_aa: CASGDPRTGVAGELFF

v_call: TRBV7-7
clone_size: -
j_call: TRBJ2-3
d_call: TRBD1
cdr3_nt: TGTGCCAGCAGCTTGGGGCAGGGGGCTGGGGATACGCAGTATTTT
cdr3_aa: CASSLGQGAGDTQYF

v_call: TRBV28
clone_size: -
j_call: TRBJ1-1
d_call: TRBD1
cdr3_nt: TGTGCCAGCACCCGGGACAGGGGTGGAACTGAAGCTTTCTTT
cdr3_aa: CASTRDRGGTEAFF

v_call: TRBV10-1
clone_size: -
j_call: TRBJ2-1
d_call: TRBD1
cdr3_nt: TGCGCCAGCAGGAGACAGGGCCGCAATGAGCAGTTCTTC
cdr3_aa: CASRRQGRNEQFF

v_call: TRBV4-2
clone_size: -
j_call: TRBJ2-3
d_call: -
cdr3_nt: TGTGCCAGCAGCCAAGAAGGGACCCTCCCAGATACGCAGTATTTT
cdr3_aa: CASSQEGTLPDTQYF

v_call: TRBV19
clone_size: -
j_call: TRBJ1-1
d_call: -
cdr3_nt: TGTGCCAGTACTAATGAGAGATTAGGCACTGAAGCTTTCTTT
cdr3_aa: CASTNERLGTEAFF

v_call: TRBV19
clone_size: -
j_call: TRBJ2-5
d_call: -
cdr3_nt: TGTGCCAGTAGTACACTCGGACAGGGGAAGATAGCGGGGGCACAAGAGACCCAGTACTTC
cdr3_aa: CASSTLGQGKIAGAQETQYF

v_call: TRBV10-3
clone_size: -
j_call: TRBJ1-1
d_call: TRBD1
cdr3_nt: TGTGCCATCAGTGCGGGACAGCCGAACACTGAAGCTTTCTTT
cdr3_aa: CAISAGQPNTEAFF

v_call: TRBV5-1
clone_size: -
j_call: TRBJ2-3
d_call: -
cdr3_nt: TGCGCCAGCAGCTTGTTAGGAGCTACCACAGATACGCAGTATTTT
cdr3_aa: CASSLLGATTDTQYF

v_call: TRBV27
clone_size: -
j_call: TRBJ1-5
d_call: -
cdr3_nt: TGTGCCAGCAGACAGGGTGGGCAGCCCCAGCATTTT
cdr3_aa: CASRQGGQPQHF

v_call: TRBV27
clone_size: -
j_call: TRBJ2-6
d_call: -
cdr3_nt: TGTGCCAGCAGTCTCACGGTGGTAATGGGGGGGGCCAACGTCCTGACTTTC
cdr3_aa: CASSLTVVMGGANVLTF

v_call: TRBV6-1
clone_size: -
j_call: TRBJ1-5
d_call: -
cdr3_nt: TGTGCCAGCAGTGTAATCGGCTATCAGCCCCAGCATTTT
cdr3_aa: CASSVIGYQPQHF

v_call: TRBV7-2
clone_size: few
j_call: TRBJ1-1
d_call: -
cdr3_nt: TGTGCCAGCAGCTTATGGACAGCTAACACTGAAGCTTTCTTT
cdr3_aa: CASSLWTANTEAFF

v_call: TRBV5-4
clone_size: -
j_call: TRBJ1-5
d_call: -
cdr3_nt: TGTGCCAGCAGCTTGGTTTTCGAAGGGAATCAGCCCCAGCATTTT
cdr3_aa: CASSLVFEGNQPQHF

v_call: TRBV7-2
clone_size: -
j_call: TRBJ1-1
d_call: -
cdr3_nt: TGTGCCAGCAGCTTAGGGACTGAAGCTTTCTTT
cdr3_aa: CASSLGTEAFF

v_call: TRBV28
clone_size: -
j_call: TRBJ1-5
d_call: -
cdr3_nt: TGTGCCAGCAGTGGGTACTCAGGTTCCAATCAGCCCCAGCATTTT
cdr3_aa: CASSGYSGSNQPQHF

v_call: TRBV7-3
clone_size: -
j_call: TRBJ2-2
d_call: -
cdr3_nt: TGTGCCAGCAGCTTAAAGAAGCCATTCACCTCGCCCTCGGGGGGCGGGAACACCGGGGAGCTGTTTTTT
cdr3_aa: CASSLKKPFTSPSGGGNTGELFF

v_call: TRBV7-8
clone_size: -
j_call: TRBJ1-1
d_call: -
cdr3_nt: TGTGCCAGCAGCTTACAGGGTGGCACTGAAGCTTTCTTT
cdr3_aa: CASSLQGGTEAFF

v_call: TRBV27
clone_size: -
j_call: TRBJ2-1
d_call: TRBD2
cdr3_nt: TGTGCCAGCAGTTTAAGCGGGGGGGCTCATGAGCAGTTCTTC
cdr3_aa: CASSLSGGAHEQFF

v_call: TRBV13
clone_size: -
j_call: TRBJ2-5
d_call: TRBD1
cdr3_nt: TGTGCCAGCAGTTCATTTAGACAGGGGATAAGTGAGACCCAGTACTTC
cdr3_aa: CASSSFRQGISETQYF

v_call: TRBV28
clone_size: -
j_call: TRBJ1-1
d_call: -
cdr3_nt: TGTGCCAGCACCCTTAACTTGGGTTCGGGGCAGGCTGAAGCTTTCTTT
cdr3_aa: CASTLNLGSGQAEAFF

v_call: TRBV7-2
clone_size: -
j_call: TRBJ2-2
d_call: -
cdr3_nt: TGTGCCAGCAGCTTTTCCGCAATCGGGGGGGAGCTGTTTTTT
cdr3_aa: CASSFSAIGGELFF

v_call: TRBV29-1
clone_size: -
j_call: TRBJ1-1
d_call: -
cdr3_nt: TGCAGCGTCAGGGGTTCGATGAACACTGAAGCTTTCTTT
cdr3_aa: CSVRGSMNTEAFF

v_call: TRBV29-1
clone_size: -
j_call: TRBJ1-3
d_call: -
cdr3_nt: TGCAGCGTTGAGCCGGGGACTGGAAACACCATATATTTT
cdr3_aa: CSVEPGTGNTIYF

v_call: TRBV5-4
clone_size: -
j_call: TRBJ2-5
d_call: TRBD1
cdr3_nt: TGTGCCAGCAGCTTGGCGCTGGGACAGGCTCTGACCCAAGAGACCCAGTACTTC
cdr3_aa: CASSLALGQALTQETQYF

v_call: TRBV14
clone_size: -
j_call: TRBJ2-2
d_call: TRBD1
cdr3_nt: TGTGCCAGCAGCTCCGGAGGGGACAGGGGGCTCACCGGGGAGCTGTTTTTT
cdr3_aa: CASSSGGDRGLTGELFF

v_call: TRBV9
clone_size: -
j_call: TRBJ2-6
d_call: -
cdr3_nt: TGTGCCAGCAGCGAGTCCCGAGGGGCCAACGTCCTGACTTTC
cdr3_aa: CASSESRGANVLTF

v_call: TRBV2
clone_size: -
j_call: TRBJ2-7
d_call: -
cdr3_nt: TGTGCCAGCCAAACCCCAGGGATCTACGAGCAGTACTTC
cdr3_aa: CASQTPGIYEQYF

v_call: TRBV27
clone_size: -
j_call: TRBJ2-1
d_call: -
cdr3_nt: TGTGCCACCCAGGGGCAGGGTAATCGCAATGAGCAGTTCTTC
cdr3_aa: CATQGQGNRNEQFF

v_call: TRBV27
clone_size: -
j_call: TRBJ2-1
d_call: -
cdr3_nt: TGTGCCAGCAGTTTTCGCCCAGGCTTCGAGACCGTCTACAATGAGCAGTTCTTC
cdr3_aa: CASSFRPGFETVYNEQFF

v_call: TRBV19
clone_size: -
j_call: TRBJ1-3
d_call: -
cdr3_nt: TGTGCCAGTAGGCAATGGACAGCGGCGACTGGAAACACCATATATTTT
cdr3_aa: CASRQWTAATGNTIYF

v_call: TRBV11-1
clone_size: -
j_call: TRBJ2-1
d_call: -
cdr3_nt: TGTGCCAGCAGCTTTGGTGGGAATGAGCAGTTCTTC
cdr3_aa: CASSFGGNEQFF

v_call: TRBV4-3
clone_size: few
j_call: TRBJ1-1
d_call: TRBD1
cdr3_nt: TGCGCCAGCAGCAGCCGTGAGGGGGCCGGCACTGAAGCTTTCTTT
cdr3_aa: CASSSREGAGTEAFF

v_call: TRBV7-6
clone_size: -
j_call: TRBJ2-7
d_call: -
cdr3_nt: TGTGCCAGCAGCACAAGGATGGCAGGGAAGAGCTCCTACGAGCAGTACTTC
cdr3_aa: CASSTRMAGKSSYEQYF

v_call: TRBV9
clone_size: -
j_call: TRBJ2-5
d_call: -
cdr3_nt: TGTGCCAGCAGCGTAGGCAGGGGATTCCAAGAGACCCAGTACTTC
cdr3_aa: CASSVGRGFQETQYF

v_call: TRBV5-6
clone_size: -
j_call: TRBJ1-5
d_call: -
cdr3_nt: TGTGCCAGCAGCTTGGGGAGGCAGCCCCAGCATTTT
cdr3_aa: CASSLGRQPQHF

v_call: TRBV9
clone_size: -
j_call: TRBJ1-1
d_call: -
cdr3_nt: TGTGCCAGCAGCCTACGACAAGAGGGAGGGGGCACTGAAGCTTTCTTT
cdr3_aa: CASSLRQEGGGTEAFF

v_call: TRBV19
clone_size: once
j_call: TRBJ2-1
d_call: TRBD2
cdr3_nt: TGTGCCAGTAGCCTAGCGGCTAGCGGGGTATATGAGCAGTTCTTC
cdr3_aa: CASSLAASGVYEQFF

v_call: TRBV19
clone_size: -
j_call: TRBJ2-6
d_call: TRBD1
cdr3_nt: TGTGCCAGTACCCCGTTGTGGACAGGGAATACTGGGGCCAACGTCCTGACTTTC
cdr3_aa: CASTPLWTGNTGANVLTF

v_call: TRBV7-3
clone_size: -
j_call: TRBJ2-5
d_call: TRBD1
cdr3_nt: TGTGCCAGCAGCTTTACAGGGGGCTACCAAGAGACCCAGTACTTC
cdr3_aa: CASSFTGGYQETQYF

v_call: TRBV11-2
clone_size: once
j_call: TRBJ2-1
d_call: -
cdr3_nt: TGTGCCAGCAGCTTAGTCGAGCAGTTCTTC
cdr3_aa: CASSLVEQFF